Sequencing of this T cell receptor beta chain was carried out in a study of response to subunit inactivated influenza vaccine. In germline, CDR1 is SQVTM, CDR2 ANQGSEA. The V end was cut by 7 bases, the J end by 2 bases, with 8 bases between. There are 12 residues in the CDR3. TCRdb reprocessed the RT-PCR reads with MiXCR, giving one entry per CDR3 protein. Among about 570,000 distinct CDR3 sequences listed, around 10% were seen once. The data were also submitted as part of a second study, on T cells expressing NK-cell markers. That publication notes: TCR beta libraries carry UMIs added by 5'RACE template switching. Sorted CD3+CD56-NKG2C+, CD3+CD56+NKG2C+ and CD3+CD56+NKG2C- T cells supplied the TCR beta repertoires. A range of about 1.0-7.5% of CD8+ T cells consisted of dominant NKG2C+ clonotypes in several donors.

The TCR sequence derives from a man between 50 and 59 years old who received an inactivated influenza vaccine. The input for sequencing was PBMCs from blood, taken on the day of vaccination. This chain connects TRBV29-1 to TRBJ2-2, with D tentatively TRBD2 (6 bases). This CDR3 is CSAGGNTGELFF. The CDR3 DNA reads as TGCAGCGCCGGGGGAAACACCGGGGAGCTGTTTTTT.